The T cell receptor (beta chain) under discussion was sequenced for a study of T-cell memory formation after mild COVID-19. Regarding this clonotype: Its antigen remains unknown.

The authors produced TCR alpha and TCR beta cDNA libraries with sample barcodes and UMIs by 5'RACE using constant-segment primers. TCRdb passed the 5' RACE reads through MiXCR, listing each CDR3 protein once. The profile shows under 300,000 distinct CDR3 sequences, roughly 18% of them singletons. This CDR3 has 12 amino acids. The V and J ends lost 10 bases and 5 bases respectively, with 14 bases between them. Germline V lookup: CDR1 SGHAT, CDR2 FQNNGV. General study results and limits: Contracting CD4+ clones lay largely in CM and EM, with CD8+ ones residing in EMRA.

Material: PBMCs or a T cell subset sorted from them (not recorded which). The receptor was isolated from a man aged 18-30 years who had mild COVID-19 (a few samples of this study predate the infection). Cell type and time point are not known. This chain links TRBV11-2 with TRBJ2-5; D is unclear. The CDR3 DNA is TGTGCCACCCGATCTGTTGGCGAGACCCAGTACTTC. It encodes CATRSVGETQYF.